One sample yielded the 8 T cell receptor beta chains listed below, sequenced in a study of vaccination and CD4 T cells after COVID-19. Sequenced with the Oncomine TCR Beta short-read assay was DNA taken from cultured CD4+ T cells. TCRdb itself ran the PCR reads through MiXCR, one entry per CDR3 protein. The sample lists around 5,000 distinct CDR3 sequences, 44% occurring once. Their recognized antigens are unknown. Treatment noted: approximately nine-day PBMC culture with coronavirus spike peptide pools or control peptides (ViraFEST assay). The sample in question was CD4+ T cells from blood, cultured in vitro, obtained after SARS-CoV-2 vaccination. The origin of the receptors is a human donor who had recovered from COVID-19.

A remark on this clonotype: One junction end does not reproduce the germline sequence, and a read error may be involved. The rearrangement uses TRBV7-7 and TRBJ2-3, with D unclear. Looked up from germline, CDR1 is SSHAT and CDR2 is FNYEAQ (reference sequence). The CDR3 loop spans 14 amino acids. Here the CDR3 DNA reads TGTGCTAGCAGCATAAGCAGAGACACAGATACGCAGTATTTT. Its translation is CASSISRDTDTQYF.

The J gene is TRBJ1-1, the V gene TRBV7-2; D is uncertain. V shed 5 bases and J shed 7 bases, with 8 bases lying between them. The CDR3 is made up of 11 amino acids. CDR1 and CDR2 from the germline V gene are SGHTA and FQGNSA. As DNA, the CDR3 is TGTGCCAGCAGCCCCAGCGTTGAAGCTTTCTTT. Translating gives CASSPSVEAFF.

The J gene is TRBJ2-7, the V gene TRBV12-3 or TRBV12-4, with D unresolved. V was clipped by 3 bases and J by 3 bases, with 9 bases between them. This CDR3 contains 13 residues. The CDR3 here is CASSFQDYYEQYF. DNA of the CDR3: TGTGCCAGCAGTTTCCAGGATTACTACGAGCAGTACTTC.

A few counts support this clonotype. V and J are TRBV7-8 and TRBJ2-7, with D unresolved. Germline CDR1 reads SGHVS; CDR2 reads FQNEAQ. The V end lost 3 bases, the J end lost 5 bases, and 8 bases lay between the germline ends. The CDR3 runs to 12 residues. The CDR3 protein is CASSLRVDEQYF. The CDR3 DNA reads as TGTGCCAGCAGCTTGCGAGTGGACGAGCAGTACTTC.

This clonotype was seen a handful of times. V and J are TRBV7-2 and TRBJ2-6; TRBD1 matches 10 bases. The CDR3 runs 16 residues. The trim removed 4 bases at V and 9 bases at J, leaving 9 bases unmatched. Looked up from germline, CDR1 is SGHTA and CDR2 is FQGNSA. This chain's CDR3 is CASSSGQGPTNNVLTF. CDR3 bases: TGTGCCAGCAGCTCGGGACAGGGGCCGACAAACAACGTCCTGACTTTC.

This chain connects TRBV20-1 to TRBJ2-2, with unresolved D. This CDR3 contains 15 residues. V lost 6 bases and J lost 0, with 14 bases in between. Germline CDR1 and CDR2: DFQATT and SNEGSKA (reference sequence). The CDR3 DNA reads as TGCAGTGCAGCCCCGGTTTTTCCGAACACCGGGGAGCTGTTTTTT. Its protein is CSAAPVFPNTGELFF.

This rearrangement joins TRBV20-1 to TRBJ2-7, with a weak D call TRBD1 (5 bases). This CDR3 has 13 amino acids. The germline V and J ends were trimmed by 6 bases and 2 bases, with 14 bases remaining between them. Per germline, CDR1 DFQATT and CDR2 SNEGSKA (reference sequence). The CDR3 protein is CSALGAGPYEQYF. Written as DNA, the CDR3 is TGCAGTGCCCTAGGGGCAGGACCCTACGAGCAGTACTTC.

The chain recombines TRBV30 with TRBJ1-5; D is unresolved. The CDR3 is 10 amino acids. CDR1 GTSNPN and CDR2 SVGIG come from the germline V gene (reference sequence). Between the trimmed V and J ends, which lost 3 bases and 9 bases, there was a span of 6 bases. CDR3 nucleotide sequence: TGTGCCTGGAGAATGGGGCCCCAGCATTTT. It codes for CAWRMGPQHF.